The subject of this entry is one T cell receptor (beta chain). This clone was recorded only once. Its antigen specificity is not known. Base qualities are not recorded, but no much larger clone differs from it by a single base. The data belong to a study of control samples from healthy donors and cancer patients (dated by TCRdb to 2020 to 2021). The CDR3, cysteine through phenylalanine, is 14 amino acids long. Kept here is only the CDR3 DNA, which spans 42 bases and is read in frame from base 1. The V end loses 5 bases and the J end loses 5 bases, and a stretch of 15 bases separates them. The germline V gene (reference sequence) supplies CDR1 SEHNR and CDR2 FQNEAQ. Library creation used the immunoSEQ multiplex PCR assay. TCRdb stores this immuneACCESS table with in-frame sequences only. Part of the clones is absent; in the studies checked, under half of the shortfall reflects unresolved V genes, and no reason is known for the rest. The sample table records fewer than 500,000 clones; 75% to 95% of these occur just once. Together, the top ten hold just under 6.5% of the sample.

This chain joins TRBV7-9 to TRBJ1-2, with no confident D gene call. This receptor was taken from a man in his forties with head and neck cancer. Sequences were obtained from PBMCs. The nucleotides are TGTGCCAGCAGCCCTAGCCCTGGATCGTATGGCTACACCTTC. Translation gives CASSPSPGSYGYTF.